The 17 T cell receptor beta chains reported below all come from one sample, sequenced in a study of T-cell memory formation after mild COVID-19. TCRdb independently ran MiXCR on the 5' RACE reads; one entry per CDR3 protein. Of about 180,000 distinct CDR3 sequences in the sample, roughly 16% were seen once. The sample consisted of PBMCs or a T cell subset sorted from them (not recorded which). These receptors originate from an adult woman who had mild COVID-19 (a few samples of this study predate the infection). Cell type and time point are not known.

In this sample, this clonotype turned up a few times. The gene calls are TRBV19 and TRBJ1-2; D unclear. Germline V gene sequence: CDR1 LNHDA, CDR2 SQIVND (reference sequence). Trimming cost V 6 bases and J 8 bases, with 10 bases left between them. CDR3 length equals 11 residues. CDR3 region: CASRSGGGYTF. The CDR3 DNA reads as TGTGCCAGTAGGTCGGGCGGCGGCTACACCTTC.

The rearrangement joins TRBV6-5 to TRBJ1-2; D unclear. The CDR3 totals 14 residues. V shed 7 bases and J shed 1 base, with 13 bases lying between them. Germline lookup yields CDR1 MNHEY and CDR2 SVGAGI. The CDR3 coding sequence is TGTGCCAGCACCGCACGTGGGGATAACTATGGCTACACCTTC. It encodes CASTARGDNYGYTF.

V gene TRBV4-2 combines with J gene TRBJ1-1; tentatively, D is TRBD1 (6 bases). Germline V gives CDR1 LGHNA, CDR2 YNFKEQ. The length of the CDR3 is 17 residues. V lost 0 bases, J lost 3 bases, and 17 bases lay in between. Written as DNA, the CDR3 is TGTGCCAGCAGCCAAGATCGGAGGGGGAGAGGAGACACTGAAGCTTTCTTT. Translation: CASSQDRRGRGDTEAFF.

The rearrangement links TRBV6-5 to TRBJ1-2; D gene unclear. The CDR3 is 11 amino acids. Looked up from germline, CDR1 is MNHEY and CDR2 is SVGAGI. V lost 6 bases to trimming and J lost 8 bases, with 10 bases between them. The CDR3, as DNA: TGTGCCAGCAGGGGAATTAGCGGCTACACCTTC. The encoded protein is CASRGISGYTF.

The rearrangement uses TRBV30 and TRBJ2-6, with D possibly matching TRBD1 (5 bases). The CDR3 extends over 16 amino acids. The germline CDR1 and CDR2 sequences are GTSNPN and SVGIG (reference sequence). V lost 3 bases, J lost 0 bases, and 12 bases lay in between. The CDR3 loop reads CAWRGYTGSGANVLTF. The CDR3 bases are TGTGCCTGGAGGGGTTACACAGGCTCTGGGGCCAACGTCCTGACTTTC. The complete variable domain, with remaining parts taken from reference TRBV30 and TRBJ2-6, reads SQTIHQWPATLVQPVGSPLSLECTVEGTSNPNLYWYRQAAGRGLQLLFYSVGIGQISSEVPQNLSASRPQDRQFILSSKKLLLSDSGFYLCAWRGYTGSGANVLTFGAGSRLTVL.

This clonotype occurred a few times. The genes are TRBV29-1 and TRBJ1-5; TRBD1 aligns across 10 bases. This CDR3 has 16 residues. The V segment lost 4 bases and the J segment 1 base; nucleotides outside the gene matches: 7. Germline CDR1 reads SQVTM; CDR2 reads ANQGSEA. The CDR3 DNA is TGCAGCGTTGTTGTGGACAGGGGGAGAAGCAATCAGCCCCAGCATTTT. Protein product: CSVVVDRGRSNQPQHF.

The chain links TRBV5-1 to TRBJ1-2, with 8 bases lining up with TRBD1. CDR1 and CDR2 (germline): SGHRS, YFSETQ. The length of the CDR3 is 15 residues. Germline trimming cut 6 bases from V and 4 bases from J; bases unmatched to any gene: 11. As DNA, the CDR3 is TGCGCCAGCAAGCTTGGGACAGGAGGGTTCTATGGCTACACCTTC. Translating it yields CASKLGTGGFYGYTF.

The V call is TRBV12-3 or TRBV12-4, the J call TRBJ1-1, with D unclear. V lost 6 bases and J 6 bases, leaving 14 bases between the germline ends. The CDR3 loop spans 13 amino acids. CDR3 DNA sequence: TGTGCCAGCAGGCTAGACGGCGGCGCTGAAGCTTTCTTT. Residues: CASRLDGGAEAFF.

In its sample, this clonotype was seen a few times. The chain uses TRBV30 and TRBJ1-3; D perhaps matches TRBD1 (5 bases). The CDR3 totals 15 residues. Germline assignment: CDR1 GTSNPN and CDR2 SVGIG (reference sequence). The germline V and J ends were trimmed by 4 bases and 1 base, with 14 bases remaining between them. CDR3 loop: CAWTPWTRSGNTIYF. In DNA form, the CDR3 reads TGTGCCTGGACTCCATGGACACGATCTGGAAACACCATATATTTT.

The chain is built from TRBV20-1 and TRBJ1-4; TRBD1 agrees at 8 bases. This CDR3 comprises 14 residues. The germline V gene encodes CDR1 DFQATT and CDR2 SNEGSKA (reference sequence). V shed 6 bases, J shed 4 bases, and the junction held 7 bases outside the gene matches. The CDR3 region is CSAGQGAINEKLFF. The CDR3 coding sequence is TGCAGTGCGGGGCAGGGGGCGATTAATGAAAAACTGTTTTTT.

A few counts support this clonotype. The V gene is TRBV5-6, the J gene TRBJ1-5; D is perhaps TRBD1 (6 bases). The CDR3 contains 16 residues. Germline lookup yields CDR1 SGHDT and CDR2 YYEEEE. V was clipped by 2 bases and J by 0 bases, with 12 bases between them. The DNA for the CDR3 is TGTGCCAGCAGCTTCGGGCAGGGGCTTAGCAATCAGCCCCAGCATTTT. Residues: CASSFGQGLSNQPQHF.

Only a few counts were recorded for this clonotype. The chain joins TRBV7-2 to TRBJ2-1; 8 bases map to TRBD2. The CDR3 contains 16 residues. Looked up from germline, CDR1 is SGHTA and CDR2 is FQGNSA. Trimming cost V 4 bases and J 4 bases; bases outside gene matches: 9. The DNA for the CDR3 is TGTGCCAGCAGCTCCCGGACTAGCAGCCTGTACAATGAGCAGTTCTTC. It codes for CASSSRTSSLYNEQFF.

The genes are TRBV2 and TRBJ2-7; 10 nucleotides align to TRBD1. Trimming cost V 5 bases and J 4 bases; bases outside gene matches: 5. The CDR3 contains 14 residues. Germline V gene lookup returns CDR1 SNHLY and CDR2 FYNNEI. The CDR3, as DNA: TGTGCCAGCAGTTCGGACAGGGGGTTGTACGAGCAGTACTTC. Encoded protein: CASSSDRGLYEQYF.

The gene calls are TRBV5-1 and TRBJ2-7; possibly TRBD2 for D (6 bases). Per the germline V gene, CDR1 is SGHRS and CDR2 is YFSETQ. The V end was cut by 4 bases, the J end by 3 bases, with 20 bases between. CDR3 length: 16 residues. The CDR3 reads CASSPGGGALFYEQYF. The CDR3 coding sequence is TGCGCCAGCAGCCCAGGAGGAGGGGCCCTTTTCTACGAGCAGTACTTC.

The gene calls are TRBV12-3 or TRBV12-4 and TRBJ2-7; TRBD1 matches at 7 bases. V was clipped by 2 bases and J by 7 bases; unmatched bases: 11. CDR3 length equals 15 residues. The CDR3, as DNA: TGTGCCAGCAGTTTAATAGGGGGCGGAAGCGAGGAGCAGTACTTC. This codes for CASSLIGGGSEEQYF.

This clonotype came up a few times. CDR3 nucleotide sequence: TGCGCCAGCAGCCAGATAGCGGGGGGGCTTCCGTACTTC. It codes for CASSQIAGGLPYF. The chain carries TRBV4-1 and TRBJ2-7, with TRBD2 matching 11 bases. The CDR3 is 13 amino acids. Germline V gives CDR1 MGHRA, CDR2 YSYEKL. Trimming at V came to 3 bases and at J to 12 bases, leaving 7 bases not matched to a gene.

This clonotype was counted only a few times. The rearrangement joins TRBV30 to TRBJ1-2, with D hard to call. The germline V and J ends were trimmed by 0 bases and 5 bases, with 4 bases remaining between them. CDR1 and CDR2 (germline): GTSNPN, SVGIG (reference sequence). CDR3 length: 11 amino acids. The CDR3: CAWSVRYGYTF. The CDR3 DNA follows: TGTGCCTGGAGTGTACGATATGGCTACACCTTC. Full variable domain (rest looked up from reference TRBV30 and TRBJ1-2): SQTIHQWPATLVQPVGSPLSLECTVEGTSNPNLYWYRQAAGRGLQLLFYSVGIGQISSEVPQNLSASRPQDRQFILSSKKLLLSDSGFYLCAWSVRYGYTFGSGTRLTVV.